The 29 T cell receptor beta chains reported below all come from one sample, sequenced in a study of CXCR3-negative and CXCR3-positive naive CD8 T cells. UMI labels and 5' RACE were used to prepare the TRB cDNA libraries. For each CDR3 protein, TCRdb gives one entry from its re-call of the 5' RACE reads, without DNA. Its table lists over 8,000 distinct CDR3 sequences. Sequenced material: naive CXCR3- CD8+ T cells from blood. Subset here: CD45RO-CCR7+CD27+CD95- naive CD8+ T cells lacking CXCR3 (TNR3-). These receptors all stem from a human donor in good health. Some clones in this sample may be carry-over from other donors' samples.

This clonotype is labeled medium-sized based on frequency. The chain carries TRBV3-1 and TRBJ1-2; absent DNA, TCRdb's TRBD1 call cannot be checked. CDR1 and CDR2 (germline): LGHDT, YNNKEL (reference sequence). CDR3 size: 15 residues. The CDR3 loop is CASSQAGTANYGYTF.

Judged by frequency, this clonotype is medium-sized. The V call is TRBV11-2, the J call TRBJ2-1; lacking DNA, the TRBD1 call made by TCRdb goes unchecked. CDR3 length: 17 residues. In germline, CDR1 is SGHAT, CDR2 FQNNGV. This chain's CDR3 is CASTLLARQGAYNEQFF.

The V gene is TRBV2, the J gene TRBJ2-1. The CDR3 contains 12 residues. Germline V gives CDR1 SNHLY, CDR2 FYNNEI. The CDR3: CASSDAGDEQFF.

By frequency, this clonotype registers medium-sized. V gene TRBV10-3 combines with J gene TRBJ2-1; checking the TCRdb D call of TRBD2 is not possible without DNA. Per germline, CDR1 ENHRY and CDR2 SYGVKD. The CDR3 length is 13 residues. The CDR3 spells CAIGPDSYNEQFF.

This clonotype is classed as medium-sized by frequency. V is TRBV25-1 and J is TRBJ1-1; TCRdb's assignment of TRBD1 cannot be checked, as there is no DNA. CDR1 is MGHDK and CDR2 is SYGVNS in the germline V gene. CDR3 length: 17 amino acids. The CDR3 region is CASSDDRGRKMDTEAFF.

According to its frequency, this clonotype is medium-sized (0.01 to 0.1%). The chain couples TRBV4-3 to TRBJ2-1; the D call from TCRdb, TRBD1, cannot be confirmed without DNA. The CDR3 covers 16 residues. Germline CDR1 is LGHNA and CDR2 is YSLEER. This chain's CDR3 is CASSQDGQSSYNEQFF.

The V call is TRBV3-1, the J call TRBJ2-1; TCRdb's D gene call, TRBD1, goes unchecked for lack of DNA. The CDR3 is 19 amino acids. CDR1 is LGHDT and CDR2 is YNNKEL in the germline V gene (reference sequence). The CDR3 reads CASSQVVLWRERGYNEQFF.

According to its frequency, this clonotype is medium-sized. The chain is built from TRBV27 and TRBJ1-2. Germline V gene lookup returns CDR1 MNHEY and CDR2 SMNVEV (reference sequence). The CDR3 length is 13 residues. The CDR3 protein is CASSQGGATGYTF.

This rearrangement joins TRBV11-2 to TRBJ2-1; with no DNA, the TCRdb D assignment of TRBD2 cannot be verified. The length of the CDR3 is 14 residues. Germline V gives CDR1 SGHAT, CDR2 FQNNGV. CDR3 in amino acids: CASNPRDSRNEQFF.

This chain links TRBV29-1 with TRBJ2-3; TCRdb gives TRBD1 as the D gene, but with no DNA this cannot be confirmed. CDR1 and CDR2 from the germline V gene are SQVTM and ANQGSEA. The CDR3 covers 14 residues. CDR3 residues: CSVVTGEGTDTQYF.

The V gene is TRBV29-1, the J gene TRBJ2-2. This CDR3 has 11 amino acids. Germline values: CDR1 SQVTM, CDR2 ANQGSEA. This CDR3 is CSVEHLAELFF.

This sequence joins TRBV7-8 and TRBJ2-1; TCRdb calls TRBD2, which cannot be checked without DNA. In germline, CDR1 is SGHVS, CDR2 FQNEAQ. This CDR3 comprises 15 residues. CDR3 amino acids: CATSATSGLYNEQFF. The whole variable domain, filled in from reference TRBV7-8 and TRBJ2-1, reads GAGVSQSPRYKVAKRGQDVALRCDPISGHVSLFWYQQALGQGPEFLTYFQNEAQLDKSGLPSDRFFAERPEGSVSTLKIQRTQQEDSAVYLCATSATSGLYNEQFFGPGTRLTVL.

The CDR3 sequence is CASSFTGGLYNEQFF. The genes are TRBV28 and TRBJ2-1; the D call of TRBD2 rests on TCRdb alone, since no DNA is present to check it. The CDR3 sequence is 15 residues long. CDR1 and CDR2 from the germline V gene are MDHEN and SYDVKM.

The V and J genes are TRBV11-3 and TRBJ2-2; there is no DNA to check the TCRdb D call of TRBD1. This CDR3 region has 16 residues. The germline gives CDR1 SGHNT, CDR2 YENEEA. The CDR3 here is CASSLPRTPVTGELFF.

The rearrangement joins TRBV6-5 to TRBJ2-7; without DNA, the TCRdb call of TRBD2 cannot be checked. Germline V gene sequence: CDR1 MNHEY, CDR2 SVGAGI. CDR3 size: 14 residues. CDR3 sequence reads: CASSSGSDYYEQYF.

The chain links TRBV30 to TRBJ2-4; the D call from TCRdb, TRBD1, cannot be confirmed without DNA. Germline CDR1 GTSNPN, CDR2 SVGIG (reference sequence). The CDR3 covers 13 residues. Here the CDR3 reads CAWSGGAKNIQYF.

The chain couples TRBV6-2 or TRBV6-3 to TRBJ2-2. Germline V CDR1 and CDR2: MNHEY, SVGEGT. This CDR3 spans 14 amino acids. The CDR3 sequence: CASYGLTNTGELFF.

The chain uses TRBV3-1 and TRBJ1-2. CDR1 LGHDT and CDR2 YNNKEL come from the germline V gene (reference sequence). The CDR3 runs to 15 residues. This CDR3 reads CASSPPRGGKEGYTF.

Frequency places this clonotype as medium-sized. V usage is TRBV6-5 and J usage is TRBJ2-2; TCRdb names TRBD2, which stays unverified in the absence of DNA. Germline V gives CDR1 MNHEY, CDR2 SVGAGI. The CDR3 runs to 17 residues. CDR3 sequence reads: CASSYEASGMNTGELFF.

The chain recombines TRBV29-1 with TRBJ1-2; without DNA, the TCRdb call of TRBD1 cannot be checked. The CDR3 totals 12 residues. Germline CDR1 is SQVTM and CDR2 is ANQGSEA. The chain's CDR3 is CSVDTGFYGYTF.

CDR3 residues: CASSTETRGGYTF. The chain has TRBV7-9 and TRBJ1-2. In germline, CDR1 is SEHNR, CDR2 FQNEAQ (reference sequence). CDR3 size: 13 residues.

The gene calls are TRBV21-1 and TRBJ2-7; TCRdb's D call, TRBD2, is unchecked because there is no DNA. TRBV21-1 is marked as a pseudogene. The length of the CDR3 is 19 residues. The CDR3 reads CASSAYGTSGDHRYYEQYF.

This clonotype is identified as medium-sized (0.01 to 0.1%) from frequency. The V and J genes are TRBV7-9 and TRBJ1-2. The CDR3 is made up of 16 amino acids. CDR1 is SEHNR, CDR2 FQNEAQ, per germline (reference sequence). CDR3 in amino acids: CASSHLDGLPNYGYTF.

This clonotype counts as medium-sized (0.01 to 0.1%) by frequency. V is TRBV6-5 and J is TRBJ2-1; TCRdb lists TRBD2, though no DNA is available to test this call. The CDR3 contains 16 residues. Germline-derived CDR1 and CDR2 are MNHEY and SVGAGI. The chain's CDR3 is CASTPLAGGSYNEQFF.

The chain uses TRBV12-3 or TRBV12-4 and TRBJ2-7; the D gene TCRdb calls, TRBD2, cannot be checked with no DNA. The CDR3 covers 15 residues. CDR3 sequence: CASSPEAAGVAEQYF.

The chain joins TRBV28 to TRBJ2-3. This CDR3 has 13 amino acids. Germline CDR1 and CDR2: MDHEN and SYDVKM. CDR3 region: CASSLLGTDTQYF.

J is TRBJ1-3 and V is TRBV29-1. The V gene's germline CDR1 is SQVTM and CDR2 ANQGSEA. This CDR3 has 17 amino acids. This chain's CDR3 is CSVEDLRREAFGNTIYF.

V usage is TRBV10-3 and J usage is TRBJ1-4; the TRBD1 assignment by TCRdb is unverifiable without DNA. CDR3 length: 13 amino acids. CDR1 is ENHRY and CDR2 is SYGVKD in the germline V gene. The chain's CDR3 is CAISDDGGEKLFF.

By frequency, this clonotype is medium-sized. This chain joins TRBV7-9 and TRBJ2-1; TCRdb returns TRBD1, unconfirmable since there is no DNA. Germline V gene sequence: CDR1 SEHNR, CDR2 FQNEAQ (reference sequence). The CDR3 consists of 15 residues. CDR3 amino acids: CASSPSDRWGDEQFF. The whole variable domain, remainder taken from reference TRBV7-9 and TRBJ2-1, is DTGVSQNPRHKITKRGQNVTFRCDPISEHNRLYWYRQTLGQGPEFLTYFQNEAQLEKSRLLSDRFSAERPKGSFSTLEIQRTEQGDSAMYLCASSPSDRWGDEQFFGPGTRLTVL.